A selection of T cell receptor beta chains follows, all from one sample in a study of PD-L1 blockade in urothelial cancer. The assay was immunoSEQ multiplex PCR, and TCRdb's table has in-frame clones only and misses some. The repertoire includes under 35,000 clones, 70% to 90% of them detected once, and around 1.9% sits in the top ten. The source material was PBMCs, sampled around atezolizumab (anti-PD-L1) treatment. The receptors come from a man aged 50 to 60 with urothelial cancer. The CDR3 runs from the conserved cysteine through the conserved F or W. A D gene is named only where the DNA matches it firmly. Size tells how often a clone was seen (once, few, many) or the class of an expanded clone, and some rows leave it out.

clone_size,j_call,d_call,v_call,cdr3_aa,cdr3_nt
.,TRBJ2-7,TRBD1,TRBV19,CASSSWTGLNYEQYF,TGTGCCAGTAGTTCATGGACAGGGTTGAACTACGAGCAGTACTTC
.,TRBJ2-1,TRBD2,TRBV9,CASNLAGTWEDEQFF,TGTGCCAGCAACTTAGCGGGGACTTGGGAGGATGAGCAGTTCTTC
.,TRBJ2-2,TRBD2,TRBV12-5,CASGTYNTGELFF,TGTGCCAGCGGGACTTATAACACCGGGGAGCTGTTTTTT
.,TRBJ2-7,.,TRBV28,CASSLTSGSSYEQYF,TGTGCCAGCAGTCTCACATCGGGATCCTCCTACGAGCAGTACTTC
.,TRBJ2-7,TRBD1,TRBV4-1,CASSQDRDRGYYEQYF,TGCGCCAGCAGCCAAGACCGGGACAGGGGCTACTACGAGCAGTACTTC
.,TRBJ2-1,TRBD1,TRBV14,CASGTAYNEQFF,TGTGCCAGCGGGACAGCCTACAATGAGCAGTTCTTC
.,TRBJ1-5,TRBD1,TRBV6-1,CASSLDRGQPQHF,TGTGCCAGCAGCCTAGACAGGGGTCAGCCCCAGCATTTT
.,TRBJ2-3,.,TRBV4-2,CASSQDLVGDTQYF,TGTGCCAGCAGCCAAGATCTAGTGGGAGATACGCAGTATTTT
.,TRBJ1-6,TRBD1,TRBV5-6,CASSLGQGEYSPLHF,TGTGCCAGCAGCTTGGGGCAGGGGGAATATTCACCCCTCCACTTT
.,TRBJ2-2,TRBD2,TRBV28,CASSLPRRVEGLAGGGNTGELFF,TGTGCCAGCAGTTTACCCCGCAGGGTTGAAGGACTAGCGGGAGGGGGGAACACCGGGGAGCTGTTTTTT
.,TRBJ2-5,TRBD1,TRBV2,CASSGHLWDRERETQYF,TGTGCCAGCAGTGGGCACCTATGGGACAGGGAAAGGGAGACCCAGTACTTC
.,TRBJ2-5,TRBD1,TRBV5-1,CASSSGQGREETQYF,TGCGCCAGCAGCTCGGGACAGGGACGGGAGGAGACCCAGTACTTC
.,TRBJ2-3,TRBD2,TRBV7-2,CASSLPPELAGVDGDTQYF,TGTGCCAGCAGCTTACCCCCGGAGTTAGCGGGGGTCGACGGGGATACGCAGTATTTT
once,TRBJ1-2,.,TRBV7-8,CASSLLQTNYGYTF,TGTGCCAGCAGCTTATTGCAGACTAACTATGGCTACACCTTC
.,TRBJ1-4,.,TRBV5-1,CASSPEGGEKLFF,TGCGCCAGCAGCCCCGAGGGAGGTGAAAAACTGTTTTTT
.,TRBJ2-3,.,TRBV13,CASSSRLGQTDTQYF,TGTGCCAGCAGCTCCCGACTAGGGCAGACAGATACGCAGTATTTT
.,TRBJ2-5,.,TRBV18,CASSRTPPWETRVLVAQYF,TGTGCCAGCTCACGCACCCCCCCCTGGGAAACTAGGGTGCTTGTGGCCCAGTACTTC
.,TRBJ2-7,.,TRBV14,CASSQGEVPEQYF,TGTGCCAGCAGCCAGGGTGAGGTTCCCGAGCAGTACTTC
once,TRBJ1-5,.,TRBV30,CAWSEGGNQPQHF,TGTGCCTGGAGTGAGGGGGGCAATCAGCCCCAGCATTTT
few,TRBJ2-4,.,TRBV28,CASTFSGAKNIQYF,TGTGCCAGCACTTTTTCCGGAGCCAAAAACATTCAGTACTTC
.,TRBJ2-6,TRBD2,TRBV4-1,CASSHWGLAGANGANVLTF,TGCGCCAGCAGCCACTGGGGACTAGCGGGCGCAAATGGGGCCAACGTCCTGACTTTC
.,TRBJ1-3,.,TRBV18,CASSPGISFGNSGNTIYF,TGTGCCAGCTCACCGGGGATTAGTTTCGGGAACTCTGGAAACACCATATATTTT
.,TRBJ2-5,TRBD1,TRBV7-8,CASSLAQGAIGETQYF,TGTGCCAGCAGCTTAGCGCAGGGGGCGATCGGGGAGACCCAGTACTTC
.,TRBJ2-7,TRBD1,TRBV5-4,CASSSGTGRYEQYF,TGTGCCAGCAGCTCCGGGACAGGTCGCTACGAGCAGTACTTC
.,TRBJ2-1,TRBD2,TRBV11-2,CASSLGGTSGGEQFF,TGTGCCAGCAGCTTAGGTGGGACTAGCGGGGGTGAGCAGTTCTTC
.,TRBJ2-7,.,TRBV2,CAIPRRRGVTYEQYF,TGTGCCATTCCCCGGCGACGGGGTGTCACCTACGAGCAGTACTTC
.,TRBJ1-4,.,TRBV5-4,CAIAPGEGTNEKLFF,TGTGCCATCGCGCCGGGGGAAGGCACTAATGAAAAACTGTTTTTT
.,TRBJ1-1,.,TRBV5-1,CASSDFPGHRNTEAFF,TGCGCCAGCAGCGATTTCCCCGGACACAGGAACACTGAAGCTTTCTTT
.,TRBJ2-7,TRBD1,TRBV7-9,CASSPPGQGHSYEQYF,TGTGCCAGCAGCCCTCCGGGACAGGGTCATTCCTACGAGCAGTACTTC
.,TRBJ2-7,.,TRBV7-2,CASSPTGTLTYEQYF,TGTGCCAGCAGCCCAACCGGGACACTCACCTACGAGCAGTACTTC
.,TRBJ2-1,TRBD2,TRBV11-3,CASTPGGPHNEQFF,TGTGCCAGCACACCGGGAGGGCCCCACAATGAGCAGTTCTTC
.,TRBJ2-1,TRBD2,TRBV9,CASSPRLAGGGNEQFF,TGTGCCAGCAGCCCGAGACTAGCGGGAGGAGGCAATGAGCAGTTCTTC
.,TRBJ1-3,TRBD1,TRBV9,CASSVKGGAGNTIYF,TGTGCCAGCAGCGTTAAAGGGGGCGCTGGAAACACCATATATTTT
.,TRBJ1-4,.,TRBV11-2,CASSPRGMGEKLFF,TGTGCCAGCAGCCCCCGGGGTATGGGCGAAAAACTGTTTTTT